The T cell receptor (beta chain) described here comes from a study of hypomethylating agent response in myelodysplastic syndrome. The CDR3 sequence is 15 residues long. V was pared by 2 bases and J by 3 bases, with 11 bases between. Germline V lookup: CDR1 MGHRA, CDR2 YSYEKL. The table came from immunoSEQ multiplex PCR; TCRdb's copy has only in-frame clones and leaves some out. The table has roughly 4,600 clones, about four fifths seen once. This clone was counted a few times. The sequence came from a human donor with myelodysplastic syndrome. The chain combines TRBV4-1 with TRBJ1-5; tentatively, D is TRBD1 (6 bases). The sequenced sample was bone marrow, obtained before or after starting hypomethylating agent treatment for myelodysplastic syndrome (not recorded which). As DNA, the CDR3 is TGCGCCAGCAGCCAATCTACAGGGACCAATCAGCCCCAGCATTTT. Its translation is CASSQSTGTNQPQHF.